This passage covers 19 T cell receptor beta chains from one sample sequenced in a study of OX40 agonist ivuxolimab in advanced cancers. Libraries came from the immunoSEQ multiplex PCR assay. TCRdb re-hosts the immuneACCESS table, in-frame sequences only. Its copies lack some clones; in the studies checked, an unresolved V gene accounts for under half of them, and the cause for the rest is not known. For this sample the table gives about 30,000 clones, of which roughly 71% were detected only once. Clones ranked in the top ten supply under 15% of the sample. The material sequenced was CD4+ or CD8+ T cells sorted from blood, taken in a trial of the OX40 agonist ivuxolimab. These receptors came from an adult with an advanced solid tumor such as melanoma, head and neck, liver or kidney cancer.

CDR3 amino acids: CASRIQGARTEAFF. CDR3 sequence (DNA): TGTGCCAGCAGGATACAGGGGGCGAGGACTGAAGCTTTCTTT. V usage is TRBV6-1 and J usage is TRBJ1-1, with 9 bases aligning to TRBD1. Germline trimming cut 6 bases from V and 5 bases from J; bases unmatched to any gene: 7. There are 14 residues in the CDR3. Per the germline V gene, CDR1 is MNHNS and CDR2 is SASEGT.

V gene TRBV5-1 combines with J gene TRBJ2-5; D remains unclear. CDR1 SGHRS and CDR2 YFSETQ come from the germline V gene. V was shortened by 0 bases and J by 6 bases, with 9 bases between the two germline ends. The CDR3 length is 13 residues. CDR3 DNA sequence: TGCGCCAGCAGCTTGGAGAAGGAAAAGACCCAGTACTTC. Translation gives CASSLEKEKTQYF.

The chain is built from TRBV23-1 and TRBJ1-5; 10 nucleotides agree with TRBD1. TRBV23-1 qualifies as an ORF whose function is uncertain. The V gene end was trimmed by 2 bases and the J gene end by 0 bases; junction bases not matched to a gene: 10. The CDR3 runs 19 residues. The CDR3: CASSQDSRDRGSSNQPQHF. CDR3 in DNA: TGCGCCAGCAGTCAAGATAGCCGGGACAGGGGTAGTAGCAATCAGCCCCAGCATTTT.

The chain recombines TRBV27 with TRBJ2-1; TRBD2 agrees at 14 bases. The germline CDR1 and CDR2 sequences are MNHEY and SMNVEV (reference sequence). The CDR3 sequence is 16 residues long. Trimming cost V 4 bases and J 6 bases; bases outside gene matches: 5. The CDR3 region has the DNA TGTGCCAGCAGTTACCTCGGGACTAGCGGGGGCAATGAGCAGTTCTTC. Its translation is CASSYLGTSGGNEQFF.

This clone was seen a handful of times. The V and J genes are TRBV5-1 and TRBJ2-1, with TRBD1 identical over 7 bases. CDR1 and CDR2 (germline): SGHRS, YFSETQ. This CDR3 is 16 amino acids long. V trimming: 0 bases; J trimming: 0 bases; junction bases outside the gene matches: 3. CDR3: CASSLEGQSSYNEQFF. The CDR3, as DNA: TGCGCCAGCAGCTTGGAGGGACAGAGCTCCTACAATGAGCAGTTCTTC.

This clone was detected a few times. The gene calls are TRBV19 and TRBJ2-1; 10 bases fit TRBD1. CDR1 is LNHDA and CDR2 is SQIVND in the germline V gene (reference sequence). The CDR3 sequence is 15 residues long. J gave up 8 bases and V 6 bases, and 10 bases lay outside the gene matches. The CDR3 sequence: CASSLQGQGFDEQFF. CDR3 in DNA: TGTGCCAGTAGCCTACAGGGACAGGGGTTCGATGAGCAGTTCTTC. The complete variable domain, with remaining parts taken from reference TRBV19 and TRBJ2-1, reads DGGITQSPKYLFRKEGQNVTLSCEQNLNHDAMYWYRQDPGQGLRLIYYSQIVNDFQKGDIAEGYSVSREKKESFPLTVTSAQKNPTAFYLCASSLQGQGFDEQFFGPGTRLTVL.

This clone was found a few times. The chain carries TRBV6-4 and TRBJ2-3, with 9 positions matching TRBD1. CDR1 and CDR2 (germline): MRHNA, SNTAGT. This CDR3 has 15 residues. Trimming took 5 bases from V and 4 from J; bases not matched to a gene: 7. CDR3 region: CASSLQGAGPDTQYF. Here the CDR3 DNA reads TGTGCCAGCAGTCTACAGGGGGCCGGCCCAGATACGCAGTATTTT.

The table lists this clone with a count of one. For the CDR3, the DNA is TGCGCCAGCAGTGAGTCAAGAGAGACCCAGTACTTC. Protein: CASSESRETQYF. V usage is TRBV10-2 and J usage is TRBJ2-5; D call uncertain. Germline CDR1 and CDR2: WSHSY and SAAADI. CDR3 length equals 12 residues. V was pared by 0 bases and J by 4 bases, with 3 bases between.

V gene TRBV28 combines with J gene TRBJ2-5, with a possible D match to TRBD1 (6 bases). The germline V gene has CDR1 MDHEN and CDR2 SYDVKM. Trimming removed 7 bases at V and 1 base at J, with 10 bases between. The CDR3 is made up of 13 amino acids. For the CDR3, the DNA is TGTGCCAGCATCGGACAGCCCCAAGAGACCCAGTACTTC. Residues: CASIGQPQETQYF.

This clone was counted a single time. This chain joins TRBV19 and TRBJ1-2; 11 nucleotides agree with TRBD1. The J segment lost 5 bases and the V segment lost 9 bases, leaving 5 bases of the junction unmatched. The CDR3 is 13 residues long. Per the germline V gene, CDR1 is LNHDA and CDR2 is SQIVND (reference sequence). CDR3 residues: CARRTGGKYGYTF. The CDR3 DNA sequence: TGTGCCAGGAGGACAGGGGGCAAATATGGCTACACCTTC.

In this sample, this clone turned up a few times. Other DNA sequences of this sample code for an identical CDR3. This rearrangement joins TRBV7-2 to TRBJ2-3, with D maybe TRBD2 (5 bases). CDR1 is SGHTA, CDR2 FQGNSA, per germline. This CDR3 has 15 residues. Trimming shortened V by 1 base and J by 0 bases, and 8 bases separated the two germline ends. The CDR3 sequence is CASSLGRTSTDTQYF. The CDR3 nucleotides read TGTGCCAGCAGCTTAGGTCGGACTAGCACAGATACGCAGTATTTT.

This CDR3 is CASSRGGQGAPTYGYTF. The CDR3 nucleotides read TGTGCCAGCAGCCGGGGGGGACAGGGCGCTCCAACCTATGGCTACACCTTC. V and J are TRBV5-4 and TRBJ1-2; 9 bases match TRBD1. Germline V CDR1 and CDR2: SGHNT, YYREEE (reference sequence). This CDR3 contains 17 residues. After removal of 4 bases from V and 4 bases from J, the junction contained 14 bases not matched to a gene.

The rearrangement uses TRBV11-1 and TRBJ2-3, with TRBD2 identical over 9 bases. The germline gives CDR1 SGHAT, CDR2 FQDESV (reference sequence). The CDR3 spans 16 residues. V lost 2 bases, J lost 5 bases, and 8 bases stayed unmatched. The CDR3: CASSLTRGGQVDTQYF. The CDR3 DNA follows: TGTGCCAGCAGCTTAACGCGGGGGGGCCAAGTAGATACGCAGTATTTT.

The rearrangement joins TRBV4-1 to TRBJ1-5; D is perhaps TRBD1 (5 bases). There are 15 residues in the CDR3. Germline V gene lookup returns CDR1 MGHRA and CDR2 YSYEKL. V dropped 4 bases and J dropped 3 bases, with 13 bases sitting between them. The CDR3 nucleotides read TGCGCCAGCAGCCTAACCGACAGTCTCAATCAGCCCCAGCATTTT. It translates to CASSLTDSLNQPQHF.

This chain connects TRBV6-5 to TRBJ1-6; 9 bases fit TRBD1. J was trimmed by 9 bases and V by 4 bases; bases with no gene match: 7. The germline V gene has CDR1 MNHEY and CDR2 SVGAGI. The CDR3 is 15 residues long. This CDR3 reads CASSSGTGRSSPLHF. As DNA, the CDR3 is TGTGCCAGCAGTTCCGGGACAGGGCGGAGTTCACCCCTCCACTTT.

The chain couples TRBV6-5 to TRBJ1-1; no firm D call. The V gene's germline CDR1 is MNHEY and CDR2 SVGAGI. The CDR3 is made up of 14 amino acids. The V end lost 6 bases, the J end lost 0 bases, and 11 bases lay between the germline ends. As DNA, the CDR3 is TGTGCCAGCAGCCCCCCCGGCTTGAACACTGAAGCTTTCTTT. Amino acid sequence: CASSPPGLNTEAFF.

The chain has TRBV18 and TRBJ1-2, with TRBD1 matching over 7 bases. The V segment lost 3 bases and the J segment 5 bases; nucleotides outside the gene matches: 6. Looked up from germline, CDR1 is KGHSH and CDR2 is LQKENI. The CDR3 spans 14 residues. The CDR3 loop reads CASSPGQDPYGYTF. DNA for the CDR3: TGTGCCAGCTCACCCGGACAGGATCCATATGGCTACACCTTC.

J is TRBJ2-3 and V is TRBV5-6; D is possibly TRBD1 (6 bases). The CDR3 contains 18 residues. From germline, CDR1 is SGHDT and CDR2 YYEEEE. V shed 0 bases and J shed 2 bases, with 19 bases lying between them. The DNA of the CDR3 is TGTGCCAGCAGCTTGGGTCCCCCTTACAGGGCCCACACAGATACGCAGTATTTT. Amino acids: CASSLGPPYRAHTDTQYF. Full variable domain (remainder filled in from reference TRBV5-6 and TRBJ2-3): DAGVTQSPTHLIKTRGQQVTLRCSPKSGHDTVSWYQQALGQGPQFIFQYYEEEERQRGNFPDRFSGHQFPNYSSELNVNALLLGDSALYLCASSLGPPYRAHTDTQYFGPGTRLTVL.

The rearrangement joins TRBV10-3 to TRBJ2-5, with D perhaps TRBD1 or TRBD2 (5 bases each). The length of the CDR3 is 13 residues. Trimming left V 4 bases short and J 3 bases short, with 9 bases between. Germline V lookup: CDR1 ENHRY, CDR2 SYGVKD. The CDR3 DNA is TGTGCCATCAGTGTCGGGGACGAAGAGACCCAGTACTTC. Protein product: CAISVGDEETQYF.